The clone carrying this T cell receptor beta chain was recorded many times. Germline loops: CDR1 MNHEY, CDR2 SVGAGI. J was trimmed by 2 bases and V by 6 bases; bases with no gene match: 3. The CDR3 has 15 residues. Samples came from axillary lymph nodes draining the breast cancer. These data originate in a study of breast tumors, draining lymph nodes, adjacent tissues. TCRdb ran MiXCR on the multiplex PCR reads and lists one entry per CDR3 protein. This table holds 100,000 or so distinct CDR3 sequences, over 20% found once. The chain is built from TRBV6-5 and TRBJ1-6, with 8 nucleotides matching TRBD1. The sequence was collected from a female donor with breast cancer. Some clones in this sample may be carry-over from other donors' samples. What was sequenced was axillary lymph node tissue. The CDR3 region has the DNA TGTGCCAGCAGCGCCAGGGGGCCCTATAATTCACCCCTCCACTTT. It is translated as CASSARGPYNSPLHF.